The present T cell receptor (beta chain) was sequenced within a study of shared clonotypes between healthy human individuals. The length of the CDR3 is 16 residues. Germline CDR1 and CDR2: MGHDK and SYGVNS. The trim removed 3 bases at V and 2 bases at J, leaving 7 bases unmatched. As processed by the authors: Filtering of immunoSEQ junctional sequences could not match full-length read filtering. The table came from immunoSEQ multiplex PCR; TCRdb's copy has only in-frame clones and leaves some out. That table supplies the V and J calls and clone size; D and trimming were determined from the DNA. The repertoire holds about 870,000 clones, with over 90% as singletons. Naive CD8 cells lacked CD45RO and underwent positive selection for CCR7, leaving out terminally differentiated effector memory CD45RA+ cells. HIV-negative, healthy adults without recent acute infections or vaccinations were the donors. There were only Caucasian adults among the donors, and all lived in Nashville, Tennessee.

The sequencing input was naive CD8+ T cells sorted from blood. The genes are TRBV25-1 and TRBJ2-1; TRBD2 agrees at 7 bases. The receptor comes from a man aged 25 to 40 in good health. Here the CDR3 DNA reads TGTGCCAGCAGTGAGGCTAGCGGAGGGGCCTACAATGAGCAGTTCTTC. This translates into CASSEASGGAYNEQFF. Full variable domain (remainder filled in from reference TRBV25-1 and TRBJ2-1): EADIYQTPRYLVIGTGKKITLECSQTMGHDKMYWYQQDPGMELHLIHYSYGVNSTEKGDLSSESTVSRIRTEHFPLTLESARPSHTSQYLCASSEASGGAYNEQFFGPGTRLTVL.